This TCR beta chain was captured in a study of CD8 T cells in ankylosing spondylitis (TCRdb year 2017). Broadly, across the study: To find TCR variants linked to disease, the study profiled T cell receptor beta repertoires in ankylosing spondylitis patients and healthy donors. Peripheral blood was sampled, and synovial fluid was additionally collected from ankylosing spondylitis patients. The whole study cohort included roughly 110 healthy donors and over 20 ankylosing spondylitis patients. General findings and caveats noted by the study authors: A TCR beta motif of eight highly homologous amino acid variants appeared characteristic of blood from ankylosing spondylitis patients. Some TCR beta motif variants had previously been reported in synovial fluid and blood of reactive arthritis patients, which suggested common disease-initiation mechanisms. The disease-linked clones showed a CD8+ phenotype and occurred at relatively low frequencies in peripheral blood. The disease-linked clones were reported as significantly enriched in matched synovial fluid samples from ankylosing spondylitis patients.

The CDR3 contains 14 residues, cysteine and phenylalanine counted. The sequence is cut down to CDR3 DNA, 42 bases in frame from base 1. CDR1 and CDR2, looked up from the germline V gene (reference sequence), are DFQATT and SNEGSKA. At the junction V is shortened by 3 bases and J by 9 bases; bases outside the gene matches: 10. Sequencing took place on an Illumina HiSeq 2500. Quantitative 5'-RACE with molecular barcodes was used to prepare TCR beta libraries. Regarding the original processing steps: A new computational method, built on a probabilistic model of VDJ rearrangement, was used to identify disease-linked TCR variants. Clones were called with MiXCR by TCRdb after fastp trimmed the public reads at Q25, and only in-frame beta chains were retained. Every CDR3 protein is listed once, alongside the most common genes and DNA of its rows. TCRdb assigned the V and J calls; the authors' analysis was not used. The sample has around 890,000 distinct CDR3 sequences on record, 12% of them singletons. The ten largest clones take up less than 0.65% of the sample.

In this sample, this clonotype turned up a few times. Its antigen remains unidentified. No base qualities exist here, and no much larger clone lies one base off it. This receptor was taken from a male donor with ankylosing spondylitis. The specimen was blood, either unsorted or a sorted T cell fraction (not recorded which). The receptor chain draws on TRBV20-1 and TRBJ2-1, with 8 bases matching TRBD2. The CDR3 reads CSASSSGLFSEQFF. The DNA reads TGCAGTGCTAGCTCTAGCGGGCTGTTCAGTGAGCAGTTCTTC.